These 10 T cell receptor beta chains share one sample of origin, sequenced in a study of metastatic and nonmetastatic thyroid tumors. Not a single patient had been given any form of treatment at any point before undergoing thyroid surgery. MiXCR was used by TCRdb to re-call the PCR reads. This sample carries around 59,000 clones, 15% to 20% of them seen once, and the ten largest clones take just under 9.5%. Sequencing was carried out using blood. Receptor source: a male donor with papillary thyroid cancer or a benign thyroid nodule (not recorded which). Some clones in this sample may be carry-over from other donors' samples.

The V gene is TRBV9, the J gene TRBJ2-7; weak D call: TRBD1 (5 bases). In germline, CDR1 is SGDLS, CDR2 YYNGEE. The V gene lost 0 bases and the J gene lost 10 bases, with 20 bases spanning the gap. This CDR3 has 15 amino acids. The CDR3 bases are TGTGCCAGCAGCGTAGGAGGCAGGGCCTCGAGCGACCAGTACTTC. It encodes CASSVGGRASSDQYF. Full variable domain (outside the CDR3, taken from reference TRBV9 and TRBJ2-7): DSGVTQTPKHLITATGQRVTLRCSPRSGDLSVYWYQQSLDQGLQFLIQYYNGEERAKGNILERFSAQQFPDLHSELNLSSLELGDSALYFCASSVGGRASSDQYFGPGTRLTVT.

This rearrangement joins TRBV18 to TRBJ1-4; unclear D gene. CDR3 size: 14 residues. V was pared by 3 bases and J by 8 bases, with 13 bases between. The V gene's germline CDR1 is KGHSH and CDR2 LQKENI. CDR3 sequence reads: CASSPDSRGEKLFF. The CDR3 DNA is TGTGCCAGCTCACCTGACTCACGTGGGGAAAAACTGTTTTTT.

The sample holds many counts of this clone. The chain links TRBV7-9 to TRBJ1-5; 8 nucleotides match TRBD1. The trim removed 4 bases at V and 6 bases at J, leaving 8 bases unmatched. In germline, CDR1 is SEHNR, CDR2 FQNEAQ (reference sequence). The CDR3 sequence is 15 residues long. Written as DNA, the CDR3 is TGTGCCAGCAGCTCTGGACAGGGTTTAAGTCAGCCCCAGCATTTT. Amino acids: CASSSGQGLSQPQHF.

This clone has ten or more counts. The chain carries TRBV20-1 and TRBJ2-3; no reliable D call. The CDR3 contains 13 residues. Germline-derived CDR1 and CDR2 are DFQATT and SNEGSKA (reference sequence). CDR3: CSFGRVEQDTQYF. CDR3 DNA sequence: TGCAGCTTCGGCCGGGTTGAGCAAGATACGCAGTATTTT.

This clone appeared a few times. CDR3 sequence (DNA): TGTGCCAGTACCGACAGGACCACTGAAGCTTTCTTT. Protein: CASTDRTTEAFF. This sequence joins TRBV19 and TRBJ1-1; a weak D match, TRBD1 (6 bases). Germline CDR1 LNHDA, CDR2 SQIVND (reference sequence). The V and J ends lost 7 bases and 4 bases respectively, with 10 bases between them. There are 12 residues in the CDR3. Full variable domain (missing parts from reference TRBV19 and TRBJ1-1): DGGITQSPKYLFRKEGQNVTLSCEQNLNHDAMYWYRQDPGQGLRLIYYSQIVNDFQKGDIAEGYSVSREKKESFPLTVTSAQKNPTAFYLCASTDRTTEAFFGQGTRLTVV.

This clone was counted at least ten times. The chain employs TRBV7-9 and TRBJ1-2, with 8 positions matching TRBD1. Germline values: CDR1 SEHNR, CDR2 FQNEAQ (reference sequence). The CDR3 is made up of 13 amino acids. The V gene end was trimmed by 0 bases and the J gene end by 11 bases; junction bases not matched to a gene: 5. The CDR3 sequence is CASSLAGQGWYTF. The CDR3 nucleotides read TGTGCCAGCAGCTTAGCTGGACAGGGCTGGTACACCTTC.

This clone was counted at least ten times. The chain is built from TRBV20-1 and TRBJ2-5; 7 bases agree with TRBD2. V lost 0 bases, J lost 5 bases, and 6 bases stayed unmatched. There are 14 residues in the CDR3. Germline loops: CDR1 DFQATT, CDR2 SNEGSKA (reference sequence). CDR3 coding DNA: TGCAGTGCTAGAGATGCCAGCGGGGCTGAGACCCAGTACTTC. Translated, it gives CSARDASGAETQYF.

This clone was counted many times. The rearrangement joins TRBV7-2 to TRBJ1-2, with 9 bases lining up with TRBD1. CDR1 and CDR2 from the germline V gene are SGHTA and FQGNSA. After removal of 5 bases from V and 2 bases from J, the junction contained 6 bases not matched to a gene. The length of the CDR3 is 15 residues. The CDR3 nucleotides read TGTGCCAGCAGCGCGTTGACAGGGGGGAACTATGGCTACACCTTC. It codes for CASSALTGGNYGYTF.

In this sample, this clone turned up many times. The chain joins TRBV7-6 to TRBJ2-1; D could derive from TRBD1 or TRBD2 (5 bases each). The CDR3 loop spans 14 amino acids. Germline CDR1 is SGHVS and CDR2 is FNYEAQ. V dropped 4 bases and J dropped 10 bases, with 17 bases sitting between them. The CDR3 is CASSSGGGHREQFF. The CDR3 DNA sequence: TGTGCCAGCAGCTCCGGAGGAGGACATAGGGAGCAGTTCTTC.

This clone was seen at least ten times. This chain joins TRBV7-8 and TRBJ1-5; D gene ambiguous. Germline V gives CDR1 SGHVS, CDR2 FQNEAQ. CDR3 size: 14 residues. V gave up 4 bases and J gave up 4 bases, with 11 bases separating them. DNA for the CDR3: TGTGCCAGCAGCTCCCGGATATGGAATCAGCCCCAGCATTTT. Amino acid sequence: CASSSRIWNQPQHF.